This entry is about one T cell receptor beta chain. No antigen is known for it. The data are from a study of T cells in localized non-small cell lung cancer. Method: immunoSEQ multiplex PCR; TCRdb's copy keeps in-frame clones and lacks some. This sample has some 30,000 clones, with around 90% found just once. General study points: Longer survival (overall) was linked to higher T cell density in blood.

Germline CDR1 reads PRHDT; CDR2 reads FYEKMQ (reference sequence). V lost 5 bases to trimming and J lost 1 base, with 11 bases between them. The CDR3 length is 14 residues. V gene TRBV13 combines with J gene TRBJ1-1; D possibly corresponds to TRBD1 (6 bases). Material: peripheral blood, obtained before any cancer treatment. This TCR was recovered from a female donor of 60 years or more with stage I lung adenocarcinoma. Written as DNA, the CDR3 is TGTGCCAGCAGCCGTGGACAGACGAACACTGAAGCTTTCTTT. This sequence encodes CASSRGQTNTEAFF.